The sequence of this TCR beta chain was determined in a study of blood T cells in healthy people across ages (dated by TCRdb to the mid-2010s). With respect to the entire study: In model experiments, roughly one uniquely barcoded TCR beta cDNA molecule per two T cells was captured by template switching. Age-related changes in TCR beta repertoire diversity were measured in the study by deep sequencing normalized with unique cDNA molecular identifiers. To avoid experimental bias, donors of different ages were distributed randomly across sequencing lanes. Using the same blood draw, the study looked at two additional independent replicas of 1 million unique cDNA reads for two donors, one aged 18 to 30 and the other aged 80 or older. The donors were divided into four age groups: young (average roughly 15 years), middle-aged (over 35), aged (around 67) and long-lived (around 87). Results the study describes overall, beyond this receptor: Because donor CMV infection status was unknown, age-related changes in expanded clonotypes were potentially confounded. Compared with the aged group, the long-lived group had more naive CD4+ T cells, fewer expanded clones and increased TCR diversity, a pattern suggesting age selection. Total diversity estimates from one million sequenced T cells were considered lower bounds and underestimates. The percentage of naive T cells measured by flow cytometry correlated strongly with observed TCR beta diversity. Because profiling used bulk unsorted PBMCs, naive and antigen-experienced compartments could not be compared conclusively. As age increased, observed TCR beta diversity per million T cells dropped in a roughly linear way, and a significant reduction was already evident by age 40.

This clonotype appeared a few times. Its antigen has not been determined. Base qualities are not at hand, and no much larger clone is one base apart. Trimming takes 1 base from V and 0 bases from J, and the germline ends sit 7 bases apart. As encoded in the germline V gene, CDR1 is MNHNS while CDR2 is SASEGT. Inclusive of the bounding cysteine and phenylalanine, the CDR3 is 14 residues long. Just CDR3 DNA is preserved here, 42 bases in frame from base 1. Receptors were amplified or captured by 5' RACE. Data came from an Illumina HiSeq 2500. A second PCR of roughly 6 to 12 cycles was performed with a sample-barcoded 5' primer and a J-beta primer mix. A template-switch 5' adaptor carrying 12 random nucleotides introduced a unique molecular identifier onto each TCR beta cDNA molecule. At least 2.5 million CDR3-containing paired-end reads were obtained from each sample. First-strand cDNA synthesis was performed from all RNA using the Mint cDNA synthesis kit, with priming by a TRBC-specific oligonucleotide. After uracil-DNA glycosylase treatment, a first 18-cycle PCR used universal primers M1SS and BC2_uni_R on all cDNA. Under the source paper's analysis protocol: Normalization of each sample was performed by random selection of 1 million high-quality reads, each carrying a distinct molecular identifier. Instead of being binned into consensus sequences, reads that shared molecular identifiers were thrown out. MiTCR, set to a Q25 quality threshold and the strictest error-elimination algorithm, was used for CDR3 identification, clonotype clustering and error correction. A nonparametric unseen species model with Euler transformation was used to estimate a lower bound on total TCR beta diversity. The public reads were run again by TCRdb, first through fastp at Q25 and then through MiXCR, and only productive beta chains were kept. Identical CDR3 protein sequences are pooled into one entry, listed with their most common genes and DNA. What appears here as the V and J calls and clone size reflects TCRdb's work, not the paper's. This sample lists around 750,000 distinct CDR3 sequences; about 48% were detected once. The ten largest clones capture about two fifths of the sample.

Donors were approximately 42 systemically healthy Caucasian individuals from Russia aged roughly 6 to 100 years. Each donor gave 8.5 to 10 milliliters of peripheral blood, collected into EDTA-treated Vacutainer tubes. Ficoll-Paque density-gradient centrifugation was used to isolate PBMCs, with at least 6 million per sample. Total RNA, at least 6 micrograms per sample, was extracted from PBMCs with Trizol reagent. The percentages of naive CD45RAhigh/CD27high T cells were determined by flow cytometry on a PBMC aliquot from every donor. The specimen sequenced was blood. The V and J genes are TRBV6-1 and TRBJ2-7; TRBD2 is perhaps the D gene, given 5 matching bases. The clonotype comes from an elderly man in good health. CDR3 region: CASSEEEASYEQYF. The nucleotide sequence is TGTGCCAGCAGTGAAGAGGAGGCCTCCTACGAGCAGTACTTC.